The source of this T cell receptor beta chain is a study of blood T cells in healthy people across ages. Turning to this clonotype: Its specificity is not known.

The study, taken as a whole, reports: Among long-lived donors, naive CD4+ cells were more numerous and diversity higher than in aged donors.

Through a sample-barcoded 5' primer and a J-beta primer mix, a second PCR was run for 7 to 11 cycles. One entry per CDR3 protein, called by TCRdb with MiXCR from the 5' RACE reads. The table includes 650,000 to 1,000,000 distinct CDR3 sequences, more than 35% detected once. It was ten milliliters of peripheral blood that were drawn from each donor. Germline loops: CDR1 SEHNR, CDR2 FQNEAQ (reference sequence). The CDR3 loop spans 16 amino acids. The V and J ends lost 5 bases and 1 base respectively, with 15 bases between them. This receptor was taken from a man at least 80 years old in good health. Sequenced: blood. The rearrangement links TRBV7-9 to TRBJ2-1; TRBD1 might be the D (6 bases). The CDR3 DNA sequence: TGTGCCAGCAGCAGTGACAGGCCTCCATCCTACAATGAGCAGTTCTTC. Translation gives CASSSDRPPSYNEQFF.